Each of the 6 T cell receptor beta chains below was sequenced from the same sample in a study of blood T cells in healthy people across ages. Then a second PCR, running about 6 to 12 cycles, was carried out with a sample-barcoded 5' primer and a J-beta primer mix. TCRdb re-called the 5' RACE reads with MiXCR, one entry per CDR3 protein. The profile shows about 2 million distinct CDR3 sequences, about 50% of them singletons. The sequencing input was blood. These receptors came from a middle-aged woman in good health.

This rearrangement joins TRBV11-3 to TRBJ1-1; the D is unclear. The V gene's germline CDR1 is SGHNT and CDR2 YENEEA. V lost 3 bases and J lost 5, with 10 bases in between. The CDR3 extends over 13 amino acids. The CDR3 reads CASSFRDQTEAFF. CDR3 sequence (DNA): TGTGCCAGCAGCTTTAGGGATCAAACTGAAGCTTTCTTT. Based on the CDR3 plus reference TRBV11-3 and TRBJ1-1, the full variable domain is EAGVVQSPRYKIIEKKQPVAFWCNPISGHNTLYWYLQNLGQGPELLIRYENEEAVDDSQLPKDRFSAERLKGVDSTLKIQPAELGDSAVYLCASSFRDQTEAFFGQGTRLTVV.

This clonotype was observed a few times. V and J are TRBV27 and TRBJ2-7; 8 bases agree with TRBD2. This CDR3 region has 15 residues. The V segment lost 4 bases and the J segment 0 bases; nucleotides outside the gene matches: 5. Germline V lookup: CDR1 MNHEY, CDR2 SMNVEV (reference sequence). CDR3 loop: CASSWSGGHSYEQYF. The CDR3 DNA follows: TGTGCCAGCAGTTGGAGCGGGGGTCACTCCTACGAGCAGTACTTC.

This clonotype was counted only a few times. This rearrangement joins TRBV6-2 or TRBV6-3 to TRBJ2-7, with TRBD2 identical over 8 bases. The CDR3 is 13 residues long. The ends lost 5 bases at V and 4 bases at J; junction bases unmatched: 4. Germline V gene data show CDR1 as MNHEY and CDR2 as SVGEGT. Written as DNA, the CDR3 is TGTGCCAGCAGTAAAGGACTAGCTTACGAGCAGTACTTC. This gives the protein CASSKGLAYEQYF.

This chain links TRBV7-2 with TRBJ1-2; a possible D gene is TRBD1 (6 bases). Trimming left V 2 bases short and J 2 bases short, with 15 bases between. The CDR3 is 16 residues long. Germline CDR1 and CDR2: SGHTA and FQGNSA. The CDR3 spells CASSLQGGGPNYGYTF. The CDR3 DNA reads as TGTGCCAGCAGCTTACAAGGGGGGGGACCAAACTATGGCTACACCTTC.

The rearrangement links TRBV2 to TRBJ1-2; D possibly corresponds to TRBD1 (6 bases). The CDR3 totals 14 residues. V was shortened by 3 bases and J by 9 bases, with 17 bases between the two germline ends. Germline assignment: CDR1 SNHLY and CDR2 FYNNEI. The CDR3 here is CASSESGARFRYTF. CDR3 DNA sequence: TGTGCCAGCAGTGAGTCGGGGGCGCGTTTCCGCTACACCTTC.

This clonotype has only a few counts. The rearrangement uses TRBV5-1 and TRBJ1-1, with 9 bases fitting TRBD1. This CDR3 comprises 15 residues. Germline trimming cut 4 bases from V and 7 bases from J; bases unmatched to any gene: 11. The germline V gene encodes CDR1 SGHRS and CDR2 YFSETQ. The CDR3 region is CASSQIQGARGEAFF. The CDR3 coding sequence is TGCGCCAGCAGCCAGATACAGGGGGCGCGGGGTGAAGCTTTCTTT.